The T cell receptor (beta chain) described here comes from a study of T-cell memory formation after mild COVID-19. In the study overall: Largely donor-specific TCR clusters were found.

This clonotype came up many times. The target antigen is unknown. TCRdb re-analysed the 5' RACE reads in MiXCR, keeping a single row per CDR3 protein. The sample contains around 140,000 distinct CDR3 sequences, 5.5% to 7% of which appear only once. Study-level findings and limits: CD4+ contracting clones were found mainly in CM and EM, and CD8+ ones in EMRA.

CDR3 length equals 13 residues. Trimming stripped 5 bases from V and 0 bases from J, with 3 bases between. In germline, CDR1 is KGHDR, CDR2 SFDVKD. The sequenced sample was PBMCs or a T cell subset sorted from them (not recorded which). The origin of this receptor is an adult woman who had mild COVID-19 (a few samples of this study predate the infection). Cell type and time point are not known. The chain recombines TRBV24-1 with TRBJ2-2; D gene unclear. The CDR3 sequence is CATSAPNTGELFF. The CDR3 DNA reads as TGTGCCACCAGTGCCCCGAACACCGGGGAGCTGTTTTTT.